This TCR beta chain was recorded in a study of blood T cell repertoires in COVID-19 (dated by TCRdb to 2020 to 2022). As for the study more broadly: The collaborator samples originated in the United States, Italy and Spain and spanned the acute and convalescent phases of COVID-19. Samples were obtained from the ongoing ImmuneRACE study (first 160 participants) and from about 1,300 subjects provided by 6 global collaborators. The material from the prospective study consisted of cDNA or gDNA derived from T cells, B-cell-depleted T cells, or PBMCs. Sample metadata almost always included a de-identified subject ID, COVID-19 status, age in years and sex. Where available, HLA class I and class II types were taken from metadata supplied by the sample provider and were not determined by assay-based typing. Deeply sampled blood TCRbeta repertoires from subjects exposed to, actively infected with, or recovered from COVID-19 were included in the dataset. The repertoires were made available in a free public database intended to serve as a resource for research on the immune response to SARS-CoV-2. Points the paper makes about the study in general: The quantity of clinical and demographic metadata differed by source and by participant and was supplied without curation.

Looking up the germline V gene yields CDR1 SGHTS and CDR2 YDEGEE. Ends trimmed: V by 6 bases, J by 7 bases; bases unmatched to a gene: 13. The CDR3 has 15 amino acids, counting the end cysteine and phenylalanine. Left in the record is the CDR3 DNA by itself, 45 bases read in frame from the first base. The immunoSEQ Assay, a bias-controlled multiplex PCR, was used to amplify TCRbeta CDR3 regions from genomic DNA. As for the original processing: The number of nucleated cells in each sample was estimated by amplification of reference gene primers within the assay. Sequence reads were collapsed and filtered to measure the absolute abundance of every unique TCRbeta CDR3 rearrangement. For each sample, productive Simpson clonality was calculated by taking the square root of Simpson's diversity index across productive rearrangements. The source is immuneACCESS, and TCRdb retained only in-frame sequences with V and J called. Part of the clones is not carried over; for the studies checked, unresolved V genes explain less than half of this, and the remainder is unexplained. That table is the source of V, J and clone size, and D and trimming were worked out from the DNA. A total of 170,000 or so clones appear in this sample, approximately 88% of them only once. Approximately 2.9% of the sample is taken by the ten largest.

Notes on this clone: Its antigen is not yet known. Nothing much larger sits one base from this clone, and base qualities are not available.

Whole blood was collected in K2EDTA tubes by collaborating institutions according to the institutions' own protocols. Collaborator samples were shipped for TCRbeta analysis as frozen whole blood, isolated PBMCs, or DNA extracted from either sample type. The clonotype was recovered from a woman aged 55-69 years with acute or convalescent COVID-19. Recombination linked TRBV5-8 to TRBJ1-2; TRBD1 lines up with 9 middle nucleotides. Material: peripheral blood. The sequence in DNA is TGTGCCAGCAACCCCAGACAGGGGGGTTTACGTGGCTACACCTTC. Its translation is CASNPRQGGLRGYTF.